This T cell receptor beta chain comes out of a study of blood T cells in healthy people across ages. Study outcomes and limitations: Naive CD4+ cell counts and diversity both ran higher in long-lived than in aged donors.

PCR was performed a second time for about 6 to 12 cycles using a sample-barcoded 5' primer and a J-beta primer mix. Each CDR3 protein is one row after TCRdb ran MiXCR on the 5' RACE reads. The sample holds 600,000 to 800,000 distinct CDR3 sequences, around 21% seen once. Per the germline V gene, CDR1 is LGHDT and CDR2 is YNNKEL (reference sequence). This CDR3 contains 14 residues. About this clonotype itself: Its antigen is unknown. At one end the junction does not follow the germline gene, possibly because of a read error.

Specimen: blood. The V and J genes are TRBV3-1 and TRBJ2-2; the D call may be TRBD1 or TRBD2 (6 bases each). This TCR derives from a man aged 70 or older in good health. The CDR3 bases are TGTGCCAGCAGCCAAAGGGGGGCAACCGGGGAGCGGTTTTTT. It encodes CASSQRGATGERFF.